The entry below describes one T cell receptor (beta chain). The PCR ran on 60 Vbeta and 13 Jbeta primers. Profiled with immunoSEQ multiplex PCR; TCRdb holds only in-frame clones, not every one. The sample has 150,000 to 200,000 clones, over 60% seen once; the top ten hold around 0.98%. J lost 8 bases, V lost 3 bases, and 14 bases had no gene match. The CDR3 has 16 residues. CDR1 and CDR2 (germline): SGDLS, YYNGEE. Donors showed nominal health when sampled, although they likely had unrecorded immune exposures. This record belongs to a study of cytomegalovirus exposure and HLA in healthy donors. The J gene is TRBJ1-2, the V gene TRBV9; 9 bases agree with TRBD1. This receptor was obtained from a woman in her 50s in good health and CMV-seropositive. The sequenced sample consisted of PBMCs. The CDR3, as DNA: TGTGCCAGCAGCGCCCGGACAGGGGAAGACCGGTACGGCTACACCTTC. The encoded protein is CASSARTGEDRYGYTF. The full variable domain, completed using reference TRBV9 and TRBJ1-2, is DSGVTQTPKHLITATGQRVTLRCSPRSGDLSVYWYQQSLDQGLQFLIQYYNGEERAKGNILERFSAQQFPDLHSELNLSSLELGDSALYFCASSARTGEDRYGYTFGSGTRLTVV.